Sequencing of this T cell receptor (beta chain) was carried out in a study of blood T cell repertoires in COVID-19. The CDR3 is made up of 14 amino acids. Germline V CDR1 and CDR2: SGHRS, YFSETQ. The V end lost 1 base, the J end lost 1 base, and 9 bases lay between the germline ends. TCRdb's copy holds only in-frame clones and misses some; the assay was immunoSEQ multiplex PCR. Of approximately 170,000 clones listed, over 70% were seen once; the top ten hold roughly 18%. The sequencing input was peripheral blood. This TCR was recovered from a woman aged 70-85 years who had recovered from COVID-19. V and J are TRBV5-1 and TRBJ2-7; no firm D call. The CDR3 DNA follows: TGCGCCAGCAGCTTGAGTGCGGCATCCTACGAGCAGTACTTC. It yields the protein CASSLSAASYEQYF.